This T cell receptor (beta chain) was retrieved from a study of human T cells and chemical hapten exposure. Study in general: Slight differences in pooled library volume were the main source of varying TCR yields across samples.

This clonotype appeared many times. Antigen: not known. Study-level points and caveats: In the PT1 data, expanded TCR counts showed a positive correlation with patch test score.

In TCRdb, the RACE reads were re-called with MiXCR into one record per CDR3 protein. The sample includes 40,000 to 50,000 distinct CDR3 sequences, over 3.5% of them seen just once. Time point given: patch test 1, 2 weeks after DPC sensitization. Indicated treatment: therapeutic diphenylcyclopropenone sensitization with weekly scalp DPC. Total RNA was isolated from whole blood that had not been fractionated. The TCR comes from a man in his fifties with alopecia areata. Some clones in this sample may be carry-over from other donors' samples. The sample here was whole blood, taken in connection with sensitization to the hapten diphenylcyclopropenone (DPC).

The CDR3 loop is CASSFSSTDTQYF. For the CDR3, the DNA is TGTGCCAGCAGCTTCTCTAGCACAGATACGCAGTATTTT. This chain uses TRBV5-4 with TRBJ2-3; D ambiguous. The V gene lost 2 bases and the J gene lost 0 bases, with 4 bases spanning the gap. The germline V gene encodes CDR1 SGHNT and CDR2 YYREEE (reference sequence). The length of the CDR3 is 13 residues.